Listed below are T cell receptor beta chains from one sample, sequenced in a study of T cells expressing NK-cell markers. TCRdb reprocessed the 5' RACE reads and reports one entry per CDR3 protein, with no DNA. With about 460,000 distinct CDR3 sequences in the sample, the ten largest clones hold roughly 1.4%. Sequencing was done on a sample of blood T cells: a sorted CD56 or NKG2C T cell subset, CD4+ or CD8+ T cells, or bulk PBMC T cells (not recorded which). The receptors here all came from a woman aged 50 to 60 in good health. The CDR3 runs from the conserved cysteine through the conserved F or W. Fields, in order: V gene, J gene, CDR3 protein.

V: TRBV3-1; J: TRBJ1-3; CDR3: CASSPRRVPSGNTIYF
V: TRBV3-1; J: TRBJ2-3; CDR3: CASSPNLGGLTDTQYF
V: TRBV12-3/TRBV12-4; J: TRBJ2-3; CDR3: CASSFREGLSTDTQYF
V: TRBV24-1; J: TRBJ2-3; CDR3: CATSDPGLAGGTDTQYF
V: TRBV5-1; J: TRBJ1-2; CDR3: CASSEDTGLSSYTF
V: TRBV20-1; J: TRBJ2-1; CDR3: CSGNRGSPQYNEQFF
V: TRBV3-1; J: TRBJ2-5; CDR3: CASSQGRQETQYF
V: TRBV27; J: TRBJ2-7; CDR3: CASSSLAGLTYEQYF
V: TRBV11-3; J: TRBJ2-1; CDR3: CASSLFIGRSYNEQFF
V: TRBV11-2; J: TRBJ2-1; CDR3: CASSLGQGTSSEQFF
V: TRBV25-1; J: TRBJ2-1; CDR3: CASSARVVGEQFF
V: TRBV3-1; J: TRBJ1-1; CDR3: CASSQDWVMDTEAFF
V: TRBV24-1; J: TRBJ2-3; CDR3: CATSDFSTVDTQYF
V: TRBV3-1; J: TRBJ1-1; CDR3: CASSQFRTGTEAFF
V: TRBV14; J: TRBJ1-4; CDR3: CASSPTPGLLFF
V: TRBV14; J: TRBJ2-5; CDR3: CASSQWDRGSETQYF
V: TRBV5-1; J: TRBJ2-1; CDR3: CASSSGSGPYNEQFF
V: TRBV15; J: TRBJ2-3; CDR3: CATSRARELTTDTQYF
V: TRBV18; J: TRBJ2-5; CDR3: CASSPLAQGYQETQYF
V: TRBV4-1; J: TRBJ2-3; CDR3: CASSPATGLTDTQYF
V: TRBV7-7; J: TRBJ2-5; CDR3: CASSQGQGQETQYF
V: TRBV29-1; J: TRBJ1-4; CDR3: CSVEGRNNEKLFF
V: TRBV11-1; J: TRBJ2-3; CDR3: CASSRGTDTDTQYF
V: TRBV20-1; J: TRBJ2-1; CDR3: CSAEGDRDKDEQFF
V: TRBV7-9; J: TRBJ2-1; CDR3: CASSPRAGQNNEQFF
V: TRBV20-1; J: TRBJ2-4; CDR3: CSTRWRDGPIAKNIQYF
V: TRBV7-8; J: TRBJ2-1; CDR3: CASSRSGRAPNNEQFF
V: TRBV21-1; J: TRBJ2-1; CDR3: CASSKIRLAVNEQFF
V: TRBV9; J: TRBJ2-1; CDR3: CASSEGPGLSYNEQFF
V: TRBV4-1; J: TRBJ1-4; CDR3: CASSRGPTGQGGEKLFF
V: TRBV6-1; J: TRBJ1-4; CDR3: CANSRGGNEKLFF
V: TRBV6-5; J: TRBJ1-2; CDR3: CASSYSQVYGYTF
V: TRBV10-3; J: TRBJ2-1; CDR3: CAISAAGDNEQFF
V: TRBV7-9; J: TRBJ2-7; CDR3: CASSLGATGVGYEQYF
V: TRBV9; J: TRBJ1-5; CDR3: CASSAGGQGQPQHF
V: TRBV10-2; J: TRBJ2-1; CDR3: CASSDRTGKSYNEQFF
V: TRBV10-3; J: TRBJ2-5; CDR3: CAIRSAATETQYF
V: TRBV12-3/TRBV12-4; J: TRBJ2-7; CDR3: CASSKTGQGGEQYF
V: TRBV9; J: TRBJ2-5; CDR3: CASSVGSLVPETQYF
V: TRBV10-2; J: TRBJ1-4; CDR3: CASSDEGAAYGEKLFF
V: TRBV15; J: TRBJ2-5; CDR3: CATSRDGRLQETQYF
V: TRBV3-1; J: TRBJ1-4; CDR3: CASSQDRLGRLFF
V: TRBV29-1; J: TRBJ2-3; CDR3: CSVQEGSSDTQYF
V: TRBV27; J: TRBJ2-7; CDR3: CASSRDRDTDYEQYF
V: TRBV7-9; J: TRBJ1-4; CDR3: CASSLAGGVDEKLFF
V: TRBV27; J: TRBJ2-1; CDR3: CASNRGIPNEQFF
V: TRBV11-2; J: TRBJ2-1; CDR3: CASSVTRLAGVSEQFF
V: TRBV21-1; J: TRBJ1-5; CDR3: CASSLQGVGQPQHF
V: TRBV20-1; J: TRBJ2-1; CDR3: CSAREGRSYNEQFF
V: TRBV5-1; J: TRBJ2-5; CDR3: CASRWQGRETQYF
V: TRBV7-9; J: TRBJ2-1; CDR3: CASSLGLAGVDNEQFF
V: TRBV6-5; J: TRBJ1-2; CDR3: CASRPGQGYGYTF
V: TRBV7-2; J: TRBJ2-5; CDR3: CASAPGTSGRAQYF
V: TRBV24-1; J: TRBJ2-1; CDR3: CATSDLGGGKNYNEQFF
V: TRBV5-1; J: TRBJ1-2; CDR3: CASSPQGAIGYTF